This TCR beta chain derives from a study of blood T cell repertoires in COVID-19. Across the whole study: From T cells, B-cell-depleted T cells, or PBMCs came the material, which was cDNA or gDNA.

Looked up from germline, CDR1 is MNHEY and CDR2 is SMNVEV (reference sequence). The ends lost 3 bases at V and 6 bases at J; junction bases unmatched: 8. The CDR3 loop spans 15 amino acids. Measured with immunoSEQ multiplex PCR; TCRdb has only the in-frame clones, and not every one. Found here are 55,000 to 80,000 clones, approximately 91% of them singletons; the top ten hold roughly 28%. The receptor was derived from a man between 50 and 59 years old with acute or convalescent COVID-19. The sample was peripheral blood. The chain has TRBV27 and TRBJ2-7; 10 bases align to TRBD1. The CDR3 loop is CASSLSGTGAREQYF. Written as DNA, the CDR3 is TGTGCCAGCAGTTTGTCCGGGACAGGGGCACGCGAGCAGTACTTC.